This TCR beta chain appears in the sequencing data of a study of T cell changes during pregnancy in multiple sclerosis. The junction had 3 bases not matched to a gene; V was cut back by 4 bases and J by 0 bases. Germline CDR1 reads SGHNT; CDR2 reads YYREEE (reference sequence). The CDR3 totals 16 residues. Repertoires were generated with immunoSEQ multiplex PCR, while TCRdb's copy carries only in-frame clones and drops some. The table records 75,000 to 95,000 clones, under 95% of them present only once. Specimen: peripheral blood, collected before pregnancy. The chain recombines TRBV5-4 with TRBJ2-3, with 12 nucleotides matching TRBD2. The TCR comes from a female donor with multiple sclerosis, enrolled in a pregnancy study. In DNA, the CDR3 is TGTGCCAGCAGCACCGGACTAGCGGGGAGCACAGATACGCAGTATTTT. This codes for CASSTGLAGSTDTQYF.